This entry describes one TCR beta chain. Its antigen is currently not known. No clone much larger than this one lies a single base away; base qualities are absent. This specimen comes from a study of blood T cell repertoires in COVID-19 (dated by TCRdb to between 2020 and 2021). In the study overall: Samples covering the acute and convalescent phases of COVID-19 were provided by collaborators in the United States, Italy and Spain. The samples were drawn from the first 160 participants of the ongoing ImmuneRACE study and from about 1,200 subjects provided by 6 global collaborators. HLA class I and class II types, where available, came from metadata supplied by the sample provider rather than from assay-based typing. The repertoires were made available in a free public database intended to serve as a resource for research on the immune response to SARS-CoV-2. The sample metadata nearly always contained a de-identified subject ID, COVID-19 status, age in years and sex. The prospective study material was composed of cDNA or gDNA derived from T cells, B-cell-depleted T cells, or PBMCs. The dataset comprised deeply sampled blood TCRbeta repertoires from subjects exposed to, actively infected with, or recovered from COVID-19.

Participants in the prospective study were enrolled through a virtual design, were aged roughly 18 to 100 years, and lived in about 25 United States geographic areas. In the prospective study, participants were assigned to cohorts based on the clinical history participants reported in a screening survey and a study questionnaire. Recovered participants in ImmuneRACE Cohort 3 were defined as having two consecutive negative NP/OP PCR tests, clearance from a healthcare professional, or resolution of symptoms. Mobile phlebotomists in the prospective study collected whole blood, serum and a nasopharyngeal or oropharyngeal swab from every participant. Over an approximately 2-month period, participants in the prospective study had the option of providing additional blood draws and questionnaires. Before DNA extraction, prospective study blood samples were shipped either frozen or at room temperature.

What the study reported, not specific to this receptor: The amount of clinical and demographic metadata varied by source and participant and was provided uncurated.

TCRbeta CDR3 regions were amplified from genomic DNA using the immunoSEQ Assay, a bias-controlled multiplex PCR. Per the authors' processing: The number of nucleated cells in each sample was estimated from the amplification of reference gene primers within the assay. To quantify the absolute abundance of each unique TCRbeta CDR3 rearrangement, sequence reads were collapsed and filtered. For each sample, productive Simpson clonality was calculated by taking the square root of Simpson's diversity index across productive rearrangements. Held by TCRdb, this immuneACCESS table contains in-frame sequences only and omits some clones. Under half of the omission traces to an unresolved V gene where checked; the cause of the rest is unknown. The D gene and trimming were derived from the DNA, and the V and J assignments and clone size from that table. Counted in this sample were around 130,000 clones; about four fifths of them appeared once. The ten most abundant clones make up under 4% of the sample.

Deletion took 0 bases off V and 7 bases off J, with a span of 10 bases between the germline ends. Spanning cysteine to phenylalanine, the CDR3 consists of 14 amino acids. The DNA shown is the 42-base CDR3, in frame from base 1. The germline V gene yields MRHNA for CDR1 and SNTAGT for CDR2. The sequence joins TRBV6-4 to TRBJ2-1; matching of 7 bases hints at TRBD2 as the D gene. Material for sequencing was PBMCs or T cells enriched from blood (not recorded which). This sequence originates from a woman between 25 and 40 years old who had recovered from COVID-19. The CDR3 region has the sequence CASSDSGGRNEQFF. The DNA is TGTGCCAGCAGTGACTCGGGGGGGCGGAATGAGCAGTTCTTC.